This TCR beta chain was identified during a study of blood T cells in healthy people across ages. Then a second PCR, running about 6 to 12 cycles, was carried out with a sample-barcoded 5' primer and a J-beta primer mix. The template-switch adaptor, which had 12 random nucleotides, put a tag on each cDNA molecule. From the 5' RACE reads, TCRdb called clonotypes with MiXCR, one entry per CDR3 protein. Here the sample spans 550,000 to 600,000 distinct CDR3 sequences, 45% to 55% being singletons. This clonotype has only a few counts. A clone one base away is much larger, so this may be a read error. The CDR3 length is 14 residues. Germline V gene sequence: CDR1 MNHNY, CDR2 SVGAGI (reference sequence). Samples had at least 6 million PBMCs isolated from them.

This rearrangement joins TRBV6-6 to TRBJ1-1; D is uncertain. The clonotype was recovered from an elderly man in good health. Specimen: blood. CDR3 nucleotides: TGTGCCAGCAGTGACTCGAAAGAGTCTTTCGAAGCTTTCTTT. The encoded protein is CASSDSKESFEAFF.